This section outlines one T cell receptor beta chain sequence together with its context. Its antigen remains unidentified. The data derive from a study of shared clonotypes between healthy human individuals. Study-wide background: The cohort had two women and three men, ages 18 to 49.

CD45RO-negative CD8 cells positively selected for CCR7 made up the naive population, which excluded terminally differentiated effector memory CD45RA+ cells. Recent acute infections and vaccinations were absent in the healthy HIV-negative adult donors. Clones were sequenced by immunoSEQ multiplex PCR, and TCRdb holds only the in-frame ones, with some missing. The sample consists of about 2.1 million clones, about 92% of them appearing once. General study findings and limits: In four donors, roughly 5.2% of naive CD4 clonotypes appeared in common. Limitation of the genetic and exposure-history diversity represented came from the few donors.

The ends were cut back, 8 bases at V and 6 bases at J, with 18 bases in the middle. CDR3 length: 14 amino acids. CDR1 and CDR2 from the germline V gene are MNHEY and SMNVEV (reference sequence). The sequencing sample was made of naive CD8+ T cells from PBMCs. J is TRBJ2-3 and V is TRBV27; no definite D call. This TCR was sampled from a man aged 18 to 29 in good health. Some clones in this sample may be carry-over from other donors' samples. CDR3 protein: CASGSGAGIDTQYF. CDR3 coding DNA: TGTGCCAGCGGCTCTGGCGCCGGTATTGATACGCAGTATTTT.